The 8 T cell receptor beta chains below come from one sample, sequenced in a study of cytomegalovirus exposure and HLA in healthy donors (dated by TCRdb to 2017 to 2019). Preparation of the library involved the immunoSEQ multiplex PCR assay. A mixture of 60 forward primers for TCR Vbeta segments and 13 reverse primers for TCR Jbeta segments was used in the multiplex PCR. The immuneACCESS repertoire file appears here via TCRdb, limited to in-frame rearrangements. These files lack a portion of the clones; in checked studies, under half of the deficit traces to unresolved V genes, and the cause of the others is not known. This sample holds 99,000 or so clones; over 70% were observed only once. 1.3% of the sample is taken by the ten largest. The specimen was PBMCs. These receptor sequences come from a man aged 35-49 years in good health and CMV-seronegative.

This clone has just a few counts. The chain is built from TRBV5-1 and TRBJ2-2; a possible D gene is TRBD1 (5 bases). The CDR3 loop spans 16 amino acids. From germline, CDR1 is SGHRS and CDR2 YFSETQ. Trimming left V 1 base short and J 4 bases short, with 14 bases between. CDR3 nucleotides: TGCGCCAGCAGCTTGATTTCAGGGTCGGTCACCGGGGAGCTGTTTTTT. Encoded protein: CASSLISGSVTGELFF.

The chain employs TRBV6-4 and TRBJ1-1; 8 bases line up with TRBD1. Germline CDR1 and CDR2: MRHNA and SNTAGT. The V segment lost 6 bases and the J segment 6 bases; nucleotides outside the gene matches: 6. The CDR3 runs 13 residues. The CDR3 DNA reads TGTGCCAGCAGACAGGGGGAAATGGCTGAAGCTTTCTTT. It specifies CASRQGEMAEAFF.

The chain is built from TRBV7-9 and TRBJ2-3, with 7 positions matching TRBD2. This CDR3 region has 15 residues. Unmatched junction bases numbered 5, after V lost 3 bases and J lost 2 bases. Looked up from germline, CDR1 is SEHNR and CDR2 is FQNEAQ (reference sequence). The CDR3 nucleotides are TGTGCCAGCAGCTTCGCGGGAGCCGACACAGATACGCAGTATTTT. As protein: CASSFAGADTDTQYF.

The chain recombines TRBV11-2 with TRBJ1-1; tentative D call: TRBD1 (5 bases). The CDR3 runs 14 residues. Looked up from germline, CDR1 is SGHAT and CDR2 is FQNNGV. The ends were cut back, 5 bases at V and 4 bases at J, with 14 bases in the middle. CDR3 DNA: TGTGCCAGCAGCCTCCGGGGGTTTGGCACTGAAGCTTTCTTT. This translates into CASSLRGFGTEAFF.

The chain joins TRBV9 to TRBJ2-1, with D perhaps matching TRBD1 (5 bases). The CDR3 extends over 12 amino acids. The ends were cut back, 3 bases at V and 10 bases at J, with 11 bases in the middle. Germline CDR1 is SGDLS and CDR2 is YYNGEE. CDR3 DNA: TGTGCCAGCAGCGCCGACTGGACAGAGCAGTTCTTC. This gives the protein CASSADWTEQFF.

This clone showed up just a few times. V and J are TRBV27 and TRBJ2-7, with D possibly TRBD1 on 5 matching bases. The V and J ends lost 8 bases and 1 base respectively, with 12 bases between them. The CDR3 loop spans 13 amino acids. In germline, CDR1 is MNHEY, CDR2 SMNVEV (reference sequence). The CDR3, as DNA: TGTGCCAGCTTTGAAAGGGGTTCCTACGAGCAGTACTTC. It specifies CASFERGSYEQYF.

As regards this clone: An end of the junction differs from the germline gene, which may be a read error. The rearrangement joins TRBV7-9 to TRBJ1-2; D unresolved. The CDR3 runs to 12 residues. Germline V CDR1 and CDR2: SEHNR, FQNEAQ (reference sequence). The CDR3 loop reads CSSSSRGRGYTF. The DNA for the CDR3 is TGTTCCAGCAGCTCCCGCGGGAGGGGCTACACCTTC. Supplemented by reference TRBV7-9 and TRBJ1-2, the full variable domain reads DTGVSQNPRHKITKRGQNVTFRCDPISEHNRLYWYRQTLGQGPEFLTYFQNEAQLEKSRLLSDRFSAERPKGSFSTLEIQRTEQGDSAMYLCSSSSRGRGYTFGSGTRLTVV.

A few counts support this clone. The V gene is TRBV7-2, the J gene TRBJ2-7, with no clear D. The CDR3 covers 13 residues. Germline V gene data show CDR1 as SGHTA and CDR2 as FQGNSA. Trimming pared 6 bases from V and 2 bases from J, leaving 11 bases between. CDR3 region: CASSPTATYEQYF. CDR3 DNA: TGTGCCAGCAGTCCGACTGCAACCTACGAGCAGTACTTC.